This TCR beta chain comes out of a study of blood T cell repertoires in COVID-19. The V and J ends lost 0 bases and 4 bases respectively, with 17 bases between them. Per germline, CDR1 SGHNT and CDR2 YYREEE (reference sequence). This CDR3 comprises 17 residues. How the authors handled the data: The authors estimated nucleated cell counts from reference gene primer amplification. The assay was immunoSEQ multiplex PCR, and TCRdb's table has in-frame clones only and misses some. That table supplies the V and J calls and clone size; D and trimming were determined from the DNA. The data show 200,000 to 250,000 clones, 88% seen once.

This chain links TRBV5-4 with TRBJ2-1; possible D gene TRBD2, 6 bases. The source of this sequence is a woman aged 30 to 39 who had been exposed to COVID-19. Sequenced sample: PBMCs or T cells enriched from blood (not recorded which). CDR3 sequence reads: CASSLGDTGVGYNEQFF. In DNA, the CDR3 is TGTGCCAGCAGCTTGGGTGATACGGGAGTGGGGTACAATGAGCAGTTCTTC.